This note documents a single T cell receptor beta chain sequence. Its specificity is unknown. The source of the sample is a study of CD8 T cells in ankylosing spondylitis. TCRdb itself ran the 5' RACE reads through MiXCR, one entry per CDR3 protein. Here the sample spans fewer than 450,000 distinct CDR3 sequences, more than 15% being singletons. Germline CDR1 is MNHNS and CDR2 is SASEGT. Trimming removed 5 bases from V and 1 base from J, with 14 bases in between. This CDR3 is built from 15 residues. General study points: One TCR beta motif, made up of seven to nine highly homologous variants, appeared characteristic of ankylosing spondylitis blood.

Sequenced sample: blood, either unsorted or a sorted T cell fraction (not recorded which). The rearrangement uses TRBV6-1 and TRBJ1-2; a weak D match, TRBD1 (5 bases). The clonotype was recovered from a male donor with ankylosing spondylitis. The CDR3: CASSRNPTVNYGYTF. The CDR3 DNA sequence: TGTGCCAGCAGTCGTAACCCGACAGTTAACTATGGCTACACCTTC.